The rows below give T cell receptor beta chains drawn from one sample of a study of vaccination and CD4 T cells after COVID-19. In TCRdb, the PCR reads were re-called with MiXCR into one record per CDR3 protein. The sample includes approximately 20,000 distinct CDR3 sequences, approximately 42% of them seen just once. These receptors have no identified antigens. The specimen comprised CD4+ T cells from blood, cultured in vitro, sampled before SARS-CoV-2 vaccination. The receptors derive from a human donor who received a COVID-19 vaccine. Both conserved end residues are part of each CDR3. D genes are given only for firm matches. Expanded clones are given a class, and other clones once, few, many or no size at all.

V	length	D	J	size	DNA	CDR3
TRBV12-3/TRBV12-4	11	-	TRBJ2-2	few	TGTGCCAGCAGTCGGTTGGAGGAGCTGTTTTTT	CASSRLEELFF
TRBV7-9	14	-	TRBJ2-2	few	TGTGCCAGCAGCTTAGCAGGGGCCACCGGGGAGCTGTTTTTT	CASSLAGATGELFF
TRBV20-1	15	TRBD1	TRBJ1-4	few	TGCAGTGCCCGGGACAGGCGGACGTCTAATGAAAAACTGTTTTTT	CSARDRRTSNEKLFF
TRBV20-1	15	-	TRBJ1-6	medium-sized	TGCAGTGCTAGAGATCGATTTTTGTCGTATTCACCCCTCCACTTT	CSARDRFLSYSPLHF
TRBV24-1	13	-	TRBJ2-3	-	TGTGCCACCAGTGGAGGGCGAAAGGATACGCAGTATTTT	CATSGGRKDTQYF
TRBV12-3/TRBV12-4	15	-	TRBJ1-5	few	TGTGCCAGCAGTTTATGGAAGTATAGCAATCAGCCCCAGCATTTT	CASSLWKYSNQPQHF
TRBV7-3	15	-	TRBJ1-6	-	TGTGCCAGCAGCTTAAACCCAGGGATGAATTCACCCCTCCACTTT	CASSLNPGMNSPLHF
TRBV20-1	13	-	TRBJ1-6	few	TGCAGTGCTAGAGATTCCCCCAATTCACCCCTCCACTTT	CSARDSPNSPLHF
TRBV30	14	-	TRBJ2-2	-	TGTGCCTGGAGTGGCAGGGTGAACACCGGGGAGCTGTTTTTT	CAWSGRVNTGELFF
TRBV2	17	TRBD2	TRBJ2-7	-	TGTGCCAGCAGTGGGACTAGCGGGGGGAAAAGCTCCTACGAGCAGTACTTC	CASSGTSGGKSSYEQYF
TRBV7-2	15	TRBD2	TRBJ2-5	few	TGTGCCAGCAGCCGGACTAGCGGACACCAAGAGACCCAGTACTTC	CASSRTSGHQETQYF
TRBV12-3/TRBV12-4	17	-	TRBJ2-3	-	TGTGCCAGCAGCCAGAACTCCCTCGGGACATACACAGATACGCAGTATTTT	CASSQNSLGTYTDTQYF
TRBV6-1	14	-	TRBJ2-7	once	TGTGCCAGCAGTGAAGGACAGTTTCGGTACGAGCAGTACTTC	CASSEGQFRYEQYF
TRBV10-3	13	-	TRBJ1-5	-	TGTGCCATCAGTGTTCAATCGGGCCAGCCCCAGCATTTT	CAISVQSGQPQHF
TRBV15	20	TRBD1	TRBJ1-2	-	TGTGCCACCAGCAGAGATAGTAGTTATGACGGGACAGGTTATAACTATGGCTACACCTTC	CATSRDSSYDGTGYNYGYTF
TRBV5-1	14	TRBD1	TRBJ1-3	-	TGCGCCAGCAGCTACCGGACAGGGGGAAACACCATATATTTT	CASSYRTGGNTIYF
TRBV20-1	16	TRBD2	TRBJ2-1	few	TGCAGTGCTAGAAGACTAGCGGGGGCCTCCTACAATGAGCAGTTCTTC	CSARRLAGASYNEQFF
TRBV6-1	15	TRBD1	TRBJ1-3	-	TGTGCCAGCAGCCCAGACAGGGGGTCAGGAAACACCATATATTTT	CASSPDRGSGNTIYF
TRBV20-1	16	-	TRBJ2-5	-	TGCAGTGCTAGAGATTGGAGCAGGGGAAATTTGCAGACCCAGTACTTC	CSARDWSRGNLQTQYF
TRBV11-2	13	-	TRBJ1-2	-	TGTGCCAGCAGCCAACGGAGGGCCGGGTTCCACACCTTC	CASSQRRAGFHTF
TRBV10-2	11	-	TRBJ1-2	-	TGCGCCACCCAGGGGAACTATGGCTACACCTTC	CATQGNYGYTF
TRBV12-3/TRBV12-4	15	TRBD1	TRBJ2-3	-	TGTGCCAGCAGTTTAAGGGGACAGGGCACAGATACGCAGTATTTT	CASSLRGQGTDTQYF
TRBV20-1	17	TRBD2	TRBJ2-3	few	TGCAGTGCTAGGCCACTAGCGGGGGGGCCGGGGGGAGATACGCAGTATTTT	CSARPLAGGPGGDTQYF